The 21 T cell receptor beta chains in this list originate from one sample, sequenced in a study of blood T cell repertoires in COVID-19. Sequenced by immunoSEQ multiplex PCR; TCRdb stores in-frame clones only, minus some. The repertoire holds some 180,000 clones, with 75% to 85% as singletons. Source material: peripheral blood. Receptors were obtained from a woman older than 75 with COVID-19, enrolled during active disease.

The chain joins TRBV30 to TRBJ1-3, with D tentatively TRBD1 (5 bases). The germline CDR1 and CDR2 sequences are GTSNPN and SVGIG (reference sequence). The CDR3 is 15 residues long. Trimming took 3 bases from V and 2 from J, leaving 14 bases between them. The CDR3 region has the DNA TGTGCCTGGAGCCCACTCGGGGGAGCTGGAAACACCATATATTTT. Encoded protein: CAWSPLGGAGNTIYF.

The gene calls are TRBV15 and TRBJ2-7; 7 bases match TRBD1. The CDR3 has 15 amino acids. Germline CDR1 LNHNV, CDR2 YYDKDF (reference sequence). V shed 2 bases and J 1 base; nucleotides not matched to a gene: 5. CDR3 region: CATSRRGQGSYEQYF. DNA of the CDR3: TGTGCCACCAGCAGAAGGGGGCAGGGTTCCTACGAGCAGTACTTC.

This clone was detected a few times. The chain employs TRBV7-8 and TRBJ2-1; 8 bases are a match to TRBD1. There are 15 residues in the CDR3. Germline loops: CDR1 SGHVS, CDR2 FQNEAQ. Trimming at V came to 6 bases and at J to 0 bases, leaving 4 bases not matched to a gene. The CDR3 reads CASRPDRGSYNEQFF. CDR3 sequence (DNA): TGTGCCAGCAGACCCGACAGGGGCTCCTACAATGAGCAGTTCTTC.

This chain links TRBV2 with TRBJ2-7, with 11 bases matching TRBD2. The V gene's germline CDR1 is SNHLY and CDR2 FYNNEI. The CDR3 loop spans 15 amino acids. V shed 6 bases, J shed 4 bases, and the junction held 8 bases outside the gene matches. The CDR3 here is CASSELAGVSYEQYF. The CDR3 bases are TGTGCCAGCAGCGAACTAGCGGGGGTCTCATACGAGCAGTACTTC.

This chain's CDR3 is CASSLGRGGTDTQYF. The CDR3 nucleotides read TGTGCCAGCAGTTTGGGCAGGGGGGGCACAGATACGCAGTATTTT. The V and J genes are TRBV28 and TRBJ2-3, with D perhaps matching TRBD1 (7 bases). Germline V lookup: CDR1 MDHEN, CDR2 SYDVKM. V lost 3 bases to trimming and J lost 1 base, with 11 bases between them. The length of the CDR3 is 15 residues.

As to this clone: Other nucleotide sequences in the sample specify the same CDR3. The rearrangement joins TRBV12-3 or TRBV12-4 to TRBJ1-4, with TRBD1 identical over 8 bases. The length of the CDR3 is 13 residues. Losses at the gene ends were 6 bases for V and 5 bases for J; bases not matched to a gene: 2. CDR3 nucleotide sequence: TGTGCCAGCAGCCGACAGGGGAATGAAAAACTGTTTTTT. Protein: CASSRQGNEKLFF.

This chain uses TRBV9 with TRBJ2-1; D might be TRBD2 (6 bases). The V gene's germline CDR1 is SGDLS and CDR2 YYNGEE. Trimming removed 3 bases at V and 5 bases at J, with 15 bases between. This CDR3 is built from 15 residues. CDR3 sequence reads: CASSAPPGLHNEQFF. The CDR3 coding sequence is TGTGCCAGCAGCGCCCCGCCGGGACTTCACAATGAGCAGTTCTTC.

The V gene is TRBV7-2, the J gene TRBJ2-6; 9 bases line up with TRBD1. V lost 7 bases and J lost 0; bases outside the gene matches: 10. This CDR3 is built from 18 residues. Germline loops: CDR1 SGHTA, CDR2 FQGNSA. The chain's CDR3 is CASTYPGTGTSGANVLTF. CDR3 DNA: TGTGCCAGCACCTACCCCGGGACAGGGACCTCTGGGGCCAACGTCCTGACTTTC.

This sequence joins TRBV27 and TRBJ2-7; 9 nucleotides align to TRBD1. Germline values: CDR1 MNHEY, CDR2 SMNVEV (reference sequence). The V gene end was trimmed by 5 bases and the J gene end by 5 bases; junction bases not matched to a gene: 4. The CDR3 totals 13 residues. The chain's CDR3 is CASSTRTGDEQYF. CDR3 nucleotide sequence: TGTGCCAGCAGTACCCGGACAGGGGACGAGCAGTACTTC.

The chain links TRBV7-9 to TRBJ2-7, with D tentatively TRBD1 (6 bases). V lost 2 bases to trimming and J lost 5 bases, with 10 bases between them. The CDR3 runs to 13 residues. The germline gives CDR1 SEHNR, CDR2 FQNEAQ (reference sequence). The CDR3 DNA is TGTGCCAGCAGCTTACCCTCAGGGGACGAGCAGTACTTC. Amino acid sequence: CASSLPSGDEQYF. Full variable domain (missing parts from reference TRBV7-9 and TRBJ2-7): DTGVSQNPRHKITKRGQNVTFRCDPISEHNRLYWYRQTLGQGPEFLTYFQNEAQLEKSRLLSDRFSAERPKGSFSTLEIQRTEQGDSAMYLCASSLPSGDEQYFGPGTRLTVT.

J is TRBJ2-7 and V is TRBV28; TRBD2 agrees at 11 bases. CDR3 length: 15 amino acids. The J segment lost 0 bases and the V segment lost 3 bases, leaving 1 base of the junction unmatched. CDR1 is MDHEN, CDR2 SYDVKM, per germline. For the CDR3, the DNA is TGTGCCAGCAGTTTGGGGACTAGCGGCTCCTACGAGCAGTACTTC. Translation gives CASSLGTSGSYEQYF.

This chain uses TRBV28 with TRBJ2-3; D gene ambiguous. Germline loops: CDR1 MDHEN, CDR2 SYDVKM. The V gene lost 6 bases and the J gene lost 8 bases, with 9 bases spanning the gap. CDR3 length equals 11 residues. The CDR3 DNA is TGTGCCAGCAGCCTAGACGTTACGCAGTATTTT. Protein: CASSLDVTQYF.

There are a few counts of this clone. The CDR3 spells CASSSQGQPIDGYTF. CDR3 nucleotide sequence: TGTGCCAGCAGCTCGCAGGGACAGCCGATAGATGGCTACACCTTC. The rearrangement uses TRBV7-2 and TRBJ1-2; 7 bases line up with TRBD1. Germline CDR1 is SGHTA and CDR2 is FQGNSA. The trim removed 4 bases at V and 6 bases at J, leaving 11 bases unmatched. The CDR3 loop spans 15 amino acids.

The chain recombines TRBV6-2 or TRBV6-3 with TRBJ1-2, with D possibly TRBD1 on 5 matching bases. Trimming cost V 0 bases and J 1 base, with 15 bases left between them. Germline V gene lookup returns CDR1 MNHEY and CDR2 SVGEGT. The CDR3 contains 17 residues. CDR3 sequence: CASSYSNLKQVNYGYTF. The CDR3 coding sequence is TGTGCCAGCAGTTACTCAAACCTAAAACAGGTTAACTATGGCTACACCTTC.

The rearrangement links TRBV27 to TRBJ2-2; perhaps TRBD2 as D (5 bases). From germline, CDR1 is MNHEY and CDR2 SMNVEV (reference sequence). The CDR3 totals 15 residues. V was pared by 6 bases and J by 8 bases, with 19 bases between. This CDR3 is CASRSFGLNLGELFF. The CDR3 bases are TGTGCCAGCAGATCTTTTGGACTTAATCTTGGGGAGCTGTTTTTT.

This clone was detected a few times. This chain links TRBV6-2 or TRBV6-3 with TRBJ2-7, with 9 bases fitting TRBD1. V was clipped by 4 bases and J by 2 bases; unmatched bases: 6. Germline V lookup: CDR1 MNHEY, CDR2 SVGEGT. CDR3 length: 15 residues. CDR3 nucleotide sequence: TGTGCCAGCAGTTTCACAGGACAGGGGCCCTACGAGCAGTACTTC. The encoded protein is CASSFTGQGPYEQYF.

The chain recombines TRBV6-5 with TRBJ1-4; a possible D gene is TRBD1 (5 bases). Germline V CDR1 and CDR2: MNHEY, SVGAGI. The CDR3 is 14 residues long. Trimming left V 7 bases short and J 7 bases short, with 16 bases between. The DNA of the CDR3 is TGTGCCAGCATAAGAGGGGTGGGGGGTGAAAAACTGTTTTTT. This translates into CASIRGVGGEKLFF.

The chain couples TRBV2 to TRBJ2-3; TRBD2 matches 10 bases. V lost 8 bases, J lost 5 bases, and 10 bases stayed unmatched. CDR3 length: 15 residues. Germline V gene data show CDR1 as SNHLY and CDR2 as FYNNEI. The CDR3 spells CASPSGRIGGDTQYF. CDR3 sequence (DNA): TGTGCCAGCCCTAGCGGGAGAATCGGAGGAGATACGCAGTATTTT.

In this sample, this clone turned up once. The gene calls are TRBV6-4 and TRBJ1-2; 7 bases line up with TRBD1. V lost 6 bases, J lost 13 bases, and 8 bases stayed unmatched. CDR3 length: 11 amino acids. Germline V gene lookup returns CDR1 MRHNA and CDR2 SNTAGT. The CDR3 bases are TGTGCCAGCAGCCGACAGGGAGAGATCACCTTC. This sequence encodes CASSRQGEITF.

The chain has TRBV7-9 and TRBJ2-2, with TRBD1 identical over 8 bases. This CDR3 spans 15 amino acids. The ends lost 5 bases at V and 6 bases at J; junction bases unmatched: 8. Germline V lookup: CDR1 SEHNR, CDR2 FQNEAQ (reference sequence). The CDR3 DNA reads TGTGCCAGCAGCACCAATCGACAGGGGTCCGGGGAGCTGTTTTTT. This encodes CASSTNRQGSGELFF.

The V call is TRBV7-2, the J call TRBJ2-5, with 8 bases aligning to TRBD1. In germline, CDR1 is SGHTA, CDR2 FQGNSA. The CDR3 runs to 15 residues. V dropped 3 bases and J dropped 5; count of bases not matched to a gene: 8. The CDR3 reads CASSFLPDRGETQYF. CDR3 DNA: TGTGCCAGCAGCTTTCTCCCTGACAGGGGTGAGACCCAGTACTTC. Full variable domain (rest looked up from reference TRBV7-2 and TRBJ2-5): GAGVSQSPSNKVTEKGKDVELRCDPISGHTALYWYRQSLGQGLEFLIYFQGNSAPDKSGLPSDRFSAERTGGSVSTLTIQRTQQEDSAVYLCASSFLPDRGETQYFGPGTRLLVL.